This T cell receptor beta chain was documented in a study of control samples from healthy donors and cancer patients. Sequencing used immunoSEQ multiplex PCR; TCRdb keeps in-frame clones, though not all of them. The sample holds over 80,000 clones, over 60% seen once. Looked up from germline, CDR1 is MDHEN and CDR2 is SYDVKM. V gave up 4 bases and J gave up 4 bases, with 4 bases separating them. The CDR3 consists of 11 residues. The sample consisted of blood. This clonotype was obtained from a woman under 40 in good health. This chain links TRBV28 with TRBJ1-2; D not resolved. CDR3 region: CASSSLYGYTF. Here the CDR3 DNA reads TGTGCCAGCAGTTCCCTCTATGGCTACACCTTC.